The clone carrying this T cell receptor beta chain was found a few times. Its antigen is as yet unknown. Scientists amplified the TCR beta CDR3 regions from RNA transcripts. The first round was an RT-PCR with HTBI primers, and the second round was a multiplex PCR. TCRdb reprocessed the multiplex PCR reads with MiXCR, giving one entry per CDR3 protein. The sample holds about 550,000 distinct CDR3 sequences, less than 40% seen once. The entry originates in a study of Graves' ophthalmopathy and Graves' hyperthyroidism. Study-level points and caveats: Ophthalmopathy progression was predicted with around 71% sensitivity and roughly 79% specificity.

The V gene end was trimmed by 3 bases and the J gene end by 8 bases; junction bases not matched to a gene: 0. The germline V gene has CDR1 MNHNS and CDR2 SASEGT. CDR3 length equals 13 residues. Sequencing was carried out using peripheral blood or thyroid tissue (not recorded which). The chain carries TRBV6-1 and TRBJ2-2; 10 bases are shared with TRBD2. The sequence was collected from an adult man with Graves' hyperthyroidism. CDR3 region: CASSEGLAGELFF. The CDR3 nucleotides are TGTGCCAGCAGTGAGGGACTAGCGGGGGAGCTGTTTTTT.